This T cell receptor (beta chain) was captured by sequencing in a study of regulatory T cells in long-lasting Graves disease. Whole-study results and caveats: The study found TRBV28, TRBJ1-2 and TRBJ2-5 favored in persistent disease.

Comment on this clonotype: Its target is not known.

Researchers made TCR beta libraries by using iRepertoire HTBI primers and running Arm-PCR on CDR3 regions. TCRdb itself ran the multiplex PCR reads through MiXCR, one entry per CDR3 protein. The sample has about 440,000 distinct CDR3 sequences, roughly 15% seen once; the top ten hold around 23%. Regarding time point: newly diagnosed GD, antithyroid drugs for less than 3 months. The TCR library was made from RNA extracted from PBMCs. With 1 base removed from V and 4 bases from J, the gap between germline ends came to 10 bases. The CDR3 is 15 amino acids. Per the germline V gene, CDR1 is SGHVS and CDR2 is FQNEAQ. This same sample was also part of a study on T cells in Graves' hyperthyroidism and ophthalmopathy.

J is TRBJ1-4 and V is TRBV7-8; D remains ambiguous. The TCR sequence derives from a woman under 30 with Graves disease. Material: peripheral blood mononuclear cells (PBMCs), obtained at new diagnosis, from a patient treated with antithyroid drugs. This CDR3 reads CASSLGAGVNEKLFF. The CDR3 coding sequence is TGTGCCAGCAGCTTAGGTGCTGGGGTTAATGAAAAACTGTTTTTT. Filled out from reference TRBV7-8 and TRBJ1-4, the complete variable domain reads GAGVSQSPRYKVAKRGQDVALRCDPISGHVSLFWYQQALGQGPEFLTYFQNEAQLDKSGLPSDRFFAERPEGSVSTLKIQRTQQEDSAVYLCASSLGAGVNEKLFFGSGTQLSVL.